This T cell receptor beta chain was profiled in a study of OX40 agonist ivuxolimab in advanced cancers. The overall study: Three individuals attained partial responses, comprising one hepatocellular carcinoma case and two cutaneous melanoma cases.

General study points: Clones of CD4+ and CD8+ blood T cells grew by week 6 at doses of 0.1 to 3.0 mg/kg. In the 0.1-3.0 mg/kg groups, partial responders showed among the lowest expansion.

This clone was recorded only once. The antigen is undetermined. Trimming removed 2 bases at V and 3 bases at J, with 11 bases between. Germline V gives CDR1 SEHNR, CDR2 FQNEAQ (reference sequence). The CDR3 totals 14 residues. Libraries were prepared by immunoSEQ multiplex PCR; TCRdb keeps only in-frame clonotypes and omits some of them. Of about 45,000 clones in the sample, over 80% are singletons; the top ten hold 5% to 5.5%. Exclusion of a patient followed from autoimmune disease history or systemic immunosuppression. The clonotype was recovered from an adult with an advanced solid tumor such as melanoma, head and neck, liver or kidney cancer. Material: CD4+ or CD8+ T cells sorted from blood, obtained in a trial of the OX40 agonist ivuxolimab. The rearrangement links TRBV7-9 to TRBJ2-7, with D maybe TRBD2 (5 bases). The CDR3 region has the DNA TGTGCCAGCAGCTTAAGAGGGCCTCACTACGAGCAGTACTTC. Translation gives CASSLRGPHYEQYF.